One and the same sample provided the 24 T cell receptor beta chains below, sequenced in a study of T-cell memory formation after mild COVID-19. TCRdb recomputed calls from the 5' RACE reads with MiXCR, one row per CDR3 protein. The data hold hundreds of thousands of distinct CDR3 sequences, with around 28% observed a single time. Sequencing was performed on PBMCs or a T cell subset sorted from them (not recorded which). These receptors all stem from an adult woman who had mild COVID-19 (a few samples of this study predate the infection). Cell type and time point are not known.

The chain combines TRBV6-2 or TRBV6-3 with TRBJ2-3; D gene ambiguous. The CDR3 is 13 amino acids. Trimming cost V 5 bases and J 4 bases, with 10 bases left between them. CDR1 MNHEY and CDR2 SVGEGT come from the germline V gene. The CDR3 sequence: CASSTAVPDTQYF. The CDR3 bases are TGTGCCAGCAGTACGGCAGTCCCAGATACGCAGTATTTT.

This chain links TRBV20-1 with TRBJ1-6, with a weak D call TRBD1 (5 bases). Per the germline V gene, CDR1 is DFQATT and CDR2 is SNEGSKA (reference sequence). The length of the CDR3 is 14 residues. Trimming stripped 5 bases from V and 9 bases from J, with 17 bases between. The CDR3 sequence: CSADRDPGRSPLHF. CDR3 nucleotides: TGCAGTGCTGACCGGGACCCAGGACGTTCACCCCTCCACTTT.

This CDR3 is CASRHDGSPGWGEQYF. The CDR3 nucleotides are TGTGCCAGCAGACACGACGGGTCCCCGGGATGGGGCGAGCAGTACTTC. The chain carries TRBV28 and TRBJ2-7; TRBD2 might be the D (5 bases). The V gene lost 6 bases and the J gene lost 6 bases, with 24 bases spanning the gap. CDR1 and CDR2 (germline): MDHEN, SYDVKM. CDR3 length: 16 residues.

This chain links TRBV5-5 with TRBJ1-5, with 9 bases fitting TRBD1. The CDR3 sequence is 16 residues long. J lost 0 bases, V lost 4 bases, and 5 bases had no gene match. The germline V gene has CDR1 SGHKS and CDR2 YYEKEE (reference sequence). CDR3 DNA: TGTGCCAGCAGCAAAGGGACAGGGAATAGCAATCAGCCCCAGCATTTT. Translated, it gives CASSKGTGNSNQPQHF.

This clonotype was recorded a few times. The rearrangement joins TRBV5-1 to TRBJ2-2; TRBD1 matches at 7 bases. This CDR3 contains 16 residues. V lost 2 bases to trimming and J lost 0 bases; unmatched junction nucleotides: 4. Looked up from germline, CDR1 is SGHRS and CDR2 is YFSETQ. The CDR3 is CASSLTTGTNTGELFF. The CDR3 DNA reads TGCGCCAGCAGCTTAACGACAGGGACGAACACCGGGGAGCTGTTTTTT.

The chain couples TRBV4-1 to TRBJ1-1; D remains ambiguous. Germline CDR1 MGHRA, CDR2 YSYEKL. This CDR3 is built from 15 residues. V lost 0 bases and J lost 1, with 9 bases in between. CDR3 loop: CASSQDGVSNTEAFF. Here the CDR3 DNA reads TGCGCCAGCAGCCAAGACGGAGTTTCGAACACTGAAGCTTTCTTT.

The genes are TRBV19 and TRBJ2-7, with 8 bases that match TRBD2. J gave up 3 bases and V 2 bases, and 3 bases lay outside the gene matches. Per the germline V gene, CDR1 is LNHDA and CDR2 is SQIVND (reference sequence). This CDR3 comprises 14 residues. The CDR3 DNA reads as TGTGCCAGTAGTATATCGGGACTAGGCTACGAGCAGTACTTC. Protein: CASSISGLGYEQYF.

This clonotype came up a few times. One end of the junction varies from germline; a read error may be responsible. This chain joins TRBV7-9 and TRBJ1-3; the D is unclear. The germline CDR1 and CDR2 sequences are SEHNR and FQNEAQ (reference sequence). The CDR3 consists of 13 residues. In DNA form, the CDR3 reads TGTGCCAGCAGCACCGGTCCTGGCAACACCATATATTTT. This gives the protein CASSTGPGNTIYF. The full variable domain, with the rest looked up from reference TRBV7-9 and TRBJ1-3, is DTGVSQNPRHKITKRGQNVTFRCDPISEHNRLYWYRQTLGQGPEFLTYFQNEAQLEKSRLLSDRFSAERPKGSFSTLEIQRTEQGDSAMYLCASSTGPGNTIYFGEGSWLTVV.

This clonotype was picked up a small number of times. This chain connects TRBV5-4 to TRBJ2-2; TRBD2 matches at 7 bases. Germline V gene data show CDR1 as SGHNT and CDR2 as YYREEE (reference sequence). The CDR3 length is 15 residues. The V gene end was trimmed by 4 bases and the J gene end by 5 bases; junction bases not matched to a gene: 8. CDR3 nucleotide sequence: TGTGCCAGCAGCCCCGGGGGGTTTAGGACCGGGGAGCTGTTTTTT. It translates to CASSPGGFRTGELFF. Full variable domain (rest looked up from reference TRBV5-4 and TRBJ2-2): ETGVTQSPTHLIKTRGQQVTLRCSSQSGHNTVSWYQQALGQGPQFIFQYYREEENGRGNFPPRFSGLQFPNYSSELNVNALELDDSALYLCASSPGGFRTGELFFGEGSRLTVL.

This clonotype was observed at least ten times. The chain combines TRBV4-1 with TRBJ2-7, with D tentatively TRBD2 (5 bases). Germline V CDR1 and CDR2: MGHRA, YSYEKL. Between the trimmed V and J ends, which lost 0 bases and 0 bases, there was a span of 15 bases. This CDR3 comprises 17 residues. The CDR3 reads CASSQDDQGSPSYEQYF. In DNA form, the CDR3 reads TGCGCCAGCAGCCAAGATGACCAAGGGAGCCCCTCCTACGAGCAGTACTTC.

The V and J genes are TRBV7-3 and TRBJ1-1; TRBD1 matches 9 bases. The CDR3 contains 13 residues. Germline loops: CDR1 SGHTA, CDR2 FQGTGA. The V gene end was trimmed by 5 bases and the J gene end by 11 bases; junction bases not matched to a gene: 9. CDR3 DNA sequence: TGTGCCAGCAGCGTGGGACAGGGTGAGTCGGCTTTCTTT. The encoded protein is CASSVGQGESAFF. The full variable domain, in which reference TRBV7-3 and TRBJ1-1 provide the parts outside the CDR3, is GAGVSQTPSNKVTEKGKYVELRCDPISGHTALYWYRQSLGQGPEFLIYFQGTGAADDSGLPNDRFFAVRPEGSVSTLKIQRTERGDSAVYLCASSVGQGESAFFGQGTRLTVV.

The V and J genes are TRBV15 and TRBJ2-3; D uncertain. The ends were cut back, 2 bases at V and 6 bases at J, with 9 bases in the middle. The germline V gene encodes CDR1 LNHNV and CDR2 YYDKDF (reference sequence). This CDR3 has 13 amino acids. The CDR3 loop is CATSRTRADTQYF. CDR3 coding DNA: TGTGCCACCAGCAGAACCCGAGCGGATACGCAGTATTTT.

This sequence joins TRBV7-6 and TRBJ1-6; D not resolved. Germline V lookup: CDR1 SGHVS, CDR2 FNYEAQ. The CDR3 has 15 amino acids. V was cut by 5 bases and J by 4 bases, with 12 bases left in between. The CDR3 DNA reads TGTGCCAGCAGCCCCGGACGGCAATATAATTCACCCCTCCACTTT. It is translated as CASSPGRQYNSPLHF.

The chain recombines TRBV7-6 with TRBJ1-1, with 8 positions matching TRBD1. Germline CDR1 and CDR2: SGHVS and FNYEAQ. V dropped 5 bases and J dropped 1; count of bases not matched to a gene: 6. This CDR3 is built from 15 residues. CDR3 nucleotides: TGTGCCAGCAGCCCCGGGACAGGACAGAACACTGAAGCTTTCTTT. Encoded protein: CASSPGTGQNTEAFF.

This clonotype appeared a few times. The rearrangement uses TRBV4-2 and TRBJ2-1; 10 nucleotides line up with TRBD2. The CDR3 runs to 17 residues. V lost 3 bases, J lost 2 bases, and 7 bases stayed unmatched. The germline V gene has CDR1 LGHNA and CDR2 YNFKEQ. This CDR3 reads CASSHGTSAWTYNEQFF. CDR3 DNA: TGTGCCAGCAGCCACGGGACTAGCGCGTGGACCTACAATGAGCAGTTCTTC.

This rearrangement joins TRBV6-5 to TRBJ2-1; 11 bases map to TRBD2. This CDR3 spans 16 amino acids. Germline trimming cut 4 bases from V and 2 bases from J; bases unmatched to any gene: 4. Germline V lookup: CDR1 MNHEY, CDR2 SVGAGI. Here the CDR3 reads CASSLAGGKTYNEQFF. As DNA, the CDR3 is TGTGCCAGCAGTTTAGCGGGAGGGAAAACCTACAATGAGCAGTTCTTC.

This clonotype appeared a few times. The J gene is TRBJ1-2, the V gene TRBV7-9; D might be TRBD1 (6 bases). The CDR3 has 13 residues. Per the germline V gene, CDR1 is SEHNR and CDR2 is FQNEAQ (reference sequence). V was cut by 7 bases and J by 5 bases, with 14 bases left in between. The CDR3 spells CASTTGDIYGYTF. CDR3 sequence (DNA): TGTGCCAGCACCACCGGGGACATTTATGGCTACACCTTC. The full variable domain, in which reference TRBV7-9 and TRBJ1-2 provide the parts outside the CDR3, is DTGVSQNPRHKITKRGQNVTFRCDPISEHNRLYWYRQTLGQGPEFLTYFQNEAQLEKSRLLSDRFSAERPKGSFSTLEIQRTEQGDSAMYLCASTTGDIYGYTFGSGTRLTVV.

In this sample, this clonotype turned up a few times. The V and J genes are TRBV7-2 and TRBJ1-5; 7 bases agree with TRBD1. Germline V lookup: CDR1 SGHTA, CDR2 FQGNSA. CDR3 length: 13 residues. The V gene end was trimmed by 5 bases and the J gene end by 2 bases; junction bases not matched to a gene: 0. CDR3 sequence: CASSDRGNQPQHF. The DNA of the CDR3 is TGTGCCAGCAGCGACAGGGGCAATCAGCCCCAGCATTTT.

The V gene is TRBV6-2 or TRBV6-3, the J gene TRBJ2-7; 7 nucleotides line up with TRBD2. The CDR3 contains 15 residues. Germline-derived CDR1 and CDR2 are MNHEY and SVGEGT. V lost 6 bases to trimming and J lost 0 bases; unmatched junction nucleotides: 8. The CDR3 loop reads CASSPLGGSSYEQYF. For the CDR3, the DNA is TGTGCCAGCAGCCCCCTGGGGGGGTCCTCCTACGAGCAGTACTTC.

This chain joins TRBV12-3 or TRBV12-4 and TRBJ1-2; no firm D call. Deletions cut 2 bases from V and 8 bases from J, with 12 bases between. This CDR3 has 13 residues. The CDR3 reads CASSLRLGKGYTF. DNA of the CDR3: TGTGCCAGCAGTTTAAGATTGGGGAAAGGCTACACCTTC.

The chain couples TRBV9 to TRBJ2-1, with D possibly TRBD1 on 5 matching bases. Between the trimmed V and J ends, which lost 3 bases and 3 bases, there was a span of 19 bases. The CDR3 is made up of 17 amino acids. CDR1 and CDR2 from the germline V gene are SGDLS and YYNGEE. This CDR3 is CASSATPGSRYYNEQFF. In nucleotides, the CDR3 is TGTGCCAGCAGCGCTACTCCAGGGTCGAGGTACTACAATGAGCAGTTCTTC.

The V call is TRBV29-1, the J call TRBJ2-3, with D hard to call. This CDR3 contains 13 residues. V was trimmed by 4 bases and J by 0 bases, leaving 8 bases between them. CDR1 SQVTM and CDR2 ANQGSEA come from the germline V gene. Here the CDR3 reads CSVGVGSTDTQYF. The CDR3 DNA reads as TGCAGCGTTGGAGTAGGGAGCACAGATACGCAGTATTTT.

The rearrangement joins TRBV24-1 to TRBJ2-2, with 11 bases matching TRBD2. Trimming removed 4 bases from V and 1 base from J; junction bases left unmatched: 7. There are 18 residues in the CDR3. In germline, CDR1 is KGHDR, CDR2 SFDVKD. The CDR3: CATSDPPGTSGNTGELFF. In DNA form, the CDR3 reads TGTGCCACCAGTGACCCACCCGGGACTAGCGGGAACACCGGGGAGCTGTTTTTT.

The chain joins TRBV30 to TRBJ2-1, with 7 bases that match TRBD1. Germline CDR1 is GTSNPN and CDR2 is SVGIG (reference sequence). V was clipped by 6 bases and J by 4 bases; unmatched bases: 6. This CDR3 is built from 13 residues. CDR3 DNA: TGTGCCTGCAACACAGGGGCTTACAATGAGCAGTTCTTC. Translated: CACNTGAYNEQFF.